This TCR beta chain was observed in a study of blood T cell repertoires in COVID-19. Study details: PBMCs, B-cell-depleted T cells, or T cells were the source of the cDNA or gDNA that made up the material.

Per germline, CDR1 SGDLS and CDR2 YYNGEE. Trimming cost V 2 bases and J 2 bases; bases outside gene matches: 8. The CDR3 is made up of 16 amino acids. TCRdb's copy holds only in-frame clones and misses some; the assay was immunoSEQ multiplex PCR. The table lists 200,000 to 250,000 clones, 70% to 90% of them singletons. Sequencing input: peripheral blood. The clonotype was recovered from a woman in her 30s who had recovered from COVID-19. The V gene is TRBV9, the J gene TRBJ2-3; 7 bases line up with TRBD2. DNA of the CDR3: TGTGCCAGCAGCGTCGTGGCTAGCGGAAACACAGATACGCAGTATTTT. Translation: CASSVVASGNTDTQYF.